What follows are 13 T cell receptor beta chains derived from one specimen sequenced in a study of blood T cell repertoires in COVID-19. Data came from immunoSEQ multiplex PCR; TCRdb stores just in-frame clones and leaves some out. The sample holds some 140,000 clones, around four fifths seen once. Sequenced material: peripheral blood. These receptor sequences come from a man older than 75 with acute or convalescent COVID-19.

The CDR3, as DNA: TGTGCCAGCAGCTCCGGGACAGGGGGTGGAAAGAACACTGAAGCTTTCTTT. Protein product: CASSSGTGGGKNTEAFF. This sequence joins TRBV7-9 and TRBJ1-1; 11 bases align to TRBD1. The CDR3 extends over 17 amino acids. The germline CDR1 and CDR2 sequences are SEHNR and FQNEAQ (reference sequence). V shed 4 bases, J shed 1 base, and the junction held 8 bases outside the gene matches.

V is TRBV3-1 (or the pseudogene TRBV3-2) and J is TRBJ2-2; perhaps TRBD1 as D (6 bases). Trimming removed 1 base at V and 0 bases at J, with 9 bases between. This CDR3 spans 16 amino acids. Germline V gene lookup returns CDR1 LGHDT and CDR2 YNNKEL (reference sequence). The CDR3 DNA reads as TGTGCCAGCAGCCAAGGACCAGGGGCGAACACCGGGGAGCTGTTTTTT. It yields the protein CASSQGPGANTGELFF.

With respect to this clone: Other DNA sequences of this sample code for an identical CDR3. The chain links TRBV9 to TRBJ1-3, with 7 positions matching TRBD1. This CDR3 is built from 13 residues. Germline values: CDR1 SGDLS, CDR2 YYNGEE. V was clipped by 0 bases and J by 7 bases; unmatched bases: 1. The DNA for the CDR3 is TGTGCCAGCAGCGTAGAAGGGGGCAACACCATATATTTT. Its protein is CASSVEGGNTIYF.

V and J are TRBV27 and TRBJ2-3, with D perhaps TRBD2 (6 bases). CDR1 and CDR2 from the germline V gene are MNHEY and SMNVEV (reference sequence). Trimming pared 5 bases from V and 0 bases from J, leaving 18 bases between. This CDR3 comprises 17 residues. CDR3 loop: CASSPLTPGLSTDTQYF. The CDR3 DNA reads TGTGCCAGCAGTCCCCTCACCCCGGGACTTAGCACAGATACGCAGTATTTT.

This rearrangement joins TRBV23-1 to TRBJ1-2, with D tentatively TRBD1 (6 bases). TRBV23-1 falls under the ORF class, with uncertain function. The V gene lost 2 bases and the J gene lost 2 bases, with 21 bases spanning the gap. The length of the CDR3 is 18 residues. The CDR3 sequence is CASSQPGRGGGHNYGYTF. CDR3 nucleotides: TGCGCCAGCAGTCAACCCGGGCGTGGCGGGGGCCACAACTATGGCTACACCTTC.

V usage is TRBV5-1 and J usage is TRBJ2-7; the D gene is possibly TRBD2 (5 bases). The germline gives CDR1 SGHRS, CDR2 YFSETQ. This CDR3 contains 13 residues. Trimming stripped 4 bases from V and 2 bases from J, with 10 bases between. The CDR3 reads CASSQAVTYEQYF. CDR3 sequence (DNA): TGCGCCAGCAGCCAAGCGGTGACCTACGAGCAGTACTTC.

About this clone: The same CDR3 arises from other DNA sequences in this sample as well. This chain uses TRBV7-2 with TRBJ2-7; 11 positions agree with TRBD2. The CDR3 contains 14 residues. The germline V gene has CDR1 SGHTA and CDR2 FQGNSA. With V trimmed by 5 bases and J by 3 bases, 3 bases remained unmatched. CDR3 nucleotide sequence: TGTGCCAGCAGCCTAACTAGCGGGGGCTACGAGCAGTACTTC. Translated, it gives CASSLTSGGYEQYF.

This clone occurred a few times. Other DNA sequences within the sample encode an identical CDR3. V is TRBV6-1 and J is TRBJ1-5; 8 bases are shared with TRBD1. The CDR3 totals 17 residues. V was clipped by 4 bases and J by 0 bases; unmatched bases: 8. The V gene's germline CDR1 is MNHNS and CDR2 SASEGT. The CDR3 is CASSAGTGVTSNQPQHF. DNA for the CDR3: TGTGCCAGCAGTGCCGGGACAGGAGTTACTAGCAATCAGCCCCAGCATTTT.

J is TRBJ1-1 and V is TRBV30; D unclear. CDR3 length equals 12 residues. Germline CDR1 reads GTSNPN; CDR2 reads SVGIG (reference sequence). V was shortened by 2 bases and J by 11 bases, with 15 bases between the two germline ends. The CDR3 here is CAWSPLHNTAFF. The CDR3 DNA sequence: TGTGCCTGGAGTCCCTTGCATAACACGGCTTTCTTT.

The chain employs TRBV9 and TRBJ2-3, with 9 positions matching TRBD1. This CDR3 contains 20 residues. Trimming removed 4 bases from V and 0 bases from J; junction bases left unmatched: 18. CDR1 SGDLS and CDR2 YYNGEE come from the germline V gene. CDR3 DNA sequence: TGTGCCAGCAGCTCCAACAGGGGGCGGGTTAGAACTTCTAGCACAGATACGCAGTATTTT. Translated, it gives CASSSNRGRVRTSSTDTQYF.

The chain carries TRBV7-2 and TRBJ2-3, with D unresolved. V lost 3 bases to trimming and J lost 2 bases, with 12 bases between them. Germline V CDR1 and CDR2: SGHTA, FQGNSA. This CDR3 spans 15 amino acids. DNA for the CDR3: TGTGCCAGCAGCTTCGGAGAGAGTCACACAGATACGCAGTATTTT. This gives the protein CASSFGESHTDTQYF.

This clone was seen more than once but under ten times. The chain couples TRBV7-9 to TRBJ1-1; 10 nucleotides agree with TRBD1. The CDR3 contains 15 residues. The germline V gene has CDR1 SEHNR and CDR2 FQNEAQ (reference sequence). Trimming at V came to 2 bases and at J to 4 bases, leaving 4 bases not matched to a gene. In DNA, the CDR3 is TGTGCCAGCAGCTTATCGTGGACAGGGGGCACTGAAGCTTTCTTT. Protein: CASSLSWTGGTEAFF.

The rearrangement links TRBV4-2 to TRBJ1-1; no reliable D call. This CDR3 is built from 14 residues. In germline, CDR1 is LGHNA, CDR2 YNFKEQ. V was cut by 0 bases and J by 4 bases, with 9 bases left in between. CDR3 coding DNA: TGTGCCAGCAGCCAAGATAGCCCGGGCACTGAAGCTTTCTTT. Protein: CASSQDSPGTEAFF.